The 26 T cell receptor beta chains listed next were all sequenced from one sample in a study of blood T cell repertoires in COVID-19. The method was immunoSEQ multiplex PCR; TCRdb's version includes in-frame clones alone and lacks a portion of them. This table has tens of thousands of clones, roughly 90% appearing once. The source material was peripheral blood. These receptors were collected from a woman between 55 and 75 years old with active COVID-19.

This chain uses TRBV3-1 (or the pseudogene TRBV3-2) with TRBJ1-1, with D perhaps matching TRBD1 (6 bases). V shed 0 bases and J shed 1 base, with 21 bases lying between them. This CDR3 has 19 residues. In germline, CDR1 is LGHDT, CDR2 YNNKEL (reference sequence). The CDR3 region is CASSQDLVWAGDKNTEAFF. The CDR3 coding sequence is TGTGCCAGCAGCCAAGATCTTGTGTGGGCGGGGGACAAGAACACTGAAGCTTTCTTT.

This rearrangement joins TRBV24-1 to TRBJ2-1; 7 bases match TRBD1. This CDR3 has 12 residues. Per the germline V gene, CDR1 is KGHDR and CDR2 is SFDVKD. V was pared by 9 bases and J by 6 bases, with 4 bases of the junction left unmatched. CDR3 DNA sequence: TGTGCCACCGGGAGACAGGGCAATGAGCAGTTCTTC. Amino acid sequence: CATGRQGNEQFF.

Notes on this clone: Other DNA variants within this sample encode the same CDR3. The V gene is TRBV5-1, the J gene TRBJ2-3; possibly TRBD2 for D (6 bases). Germline lookup yields CDR1 SGHRS and CDR2 YFSETQ. The CDR3 consists of 16 residues. V dropped 2 bases and J dropped 0 bases, with 13 bases sitting between them. CDR3 DNA sequence: TGCGCCAGCAGCTTAAGGTCCGGGGGTAGCACAGATACGCAGTATTTT. Protein product: CASSLRSGGSTDTQYF.

This rearrangement joins TRBV20-1 to TRBJ1-3; D possibly corresponds to TRBD1 (5 bases). Per the germline V gene, CDR1 is DFQATT and CDR2 is SNEGSKA (reference sequence). Deletions cut 3 bases from V and 4 bases from J, with 10 bases between. The CDR3 totals 13 residues. The CDR3 bases are TGCAGTGCTAGTGTCCAGGGAGGAAACACCATATATTTT. It specifies CSASVQGGNTIYF.

V and J are TRBV18 and TRBJ2-7; no reliable D call. Per the germline V gene, CDR1 is KGHSH and CDR2 is LQKENI. The CDR3 totals 13 residues. V was trimmed by 1 base and J by 3 bases, leaving 7 bases between them. The chain's CDR3 is CASSPLRGYEQYF. The CDR3 DNA is TGTGCCAGCTCACCACTCCGAGGCTACGAGCAGTACTTC.

The rearrangement uses TRBV5-4 and TRBJ1-3; TRBD1 matches 8 bases. This CDR3 is 17 amino acids long. Germline CDR1 reads SGHNT; CDR2 reads YYREEE (reference sequence). Trimming removed 4 bases from V and 3 bases from J; junction bases left unmatched: 12. CDR3 sequence reads: CASSDRTGTGIGNTIYF. The CDR3 nucleotides are TGTGCCAGCAGCGACCGGACCGGGACAGGTATTGGAAACACCATATATTTT. The complete variable domain, with remaining parts taken from reference TRBV5-4 and TRBJ1-3, reads ETGVTQSPTHLIKTRGQQVTLRCSSQSGHNTVSWYQQALGQGPQFIFQYYREEENGRGNFPPRFSGLQFPNYSSELNVNALELDDSALYLCASSDRTGTGIGNTIYFGEGSWLTVV.

V usage is TRBV6-5 and J usage is TRBJ2-2; 7 bases line up with TRBD1. Germline loops: CDR1 MNHEY, CDR2 SVGAGI. V lost 6 bases and J lost 4; bases outside the gene matches: 8. The CDR3 runs to 15 residues. The CDR3 DNA reads as TGTGCCAGCAGCTCGGGACAGTTGGGCACCGGGGAGCTGTTTTTT. This translates into CASSSGQLGTGELFF.

For the CDR3, the DNA is TGTGCCAGCAGCCCAGGGGGCGCAGGTTACGAGCAGTACTTC. It is translated as CASSPGGAGYEQYF. V and J are TRBV3-1 (or the pseudogene TRBV3-2) and TRBJ2-7; 8 bases fit TRBD1. The CDR3 consists of 14 residues. CDR1 is LGHDT and CDR2 is YNNKEL in the germline V gene (reference sequence). Germline trimming cut 4 bases from V and 4 bases from J; bases unmatched to any gene: 6.

CDR3 in amino acids: CANLLGRGSPLHF. The CDR3 nucleotides read TGTGCCAACCTACTGGGGCGAGGATCACCCCTCCACTTT. This chain links TRBV21-1 with TRBJ1-6; TRBD1 was called by the table and not checked on the DNA. TRBV21-1 is a pseudogene segment. The CDR3 covers 13 residues.

This chain joins TRBV19 and TRBJ2-7, with unresolved D. Germline assignment: CDR1 LNHDA and CDR2 SQIVND (reference sequence). CDR3 size: 15 residues. The germline V and J ends were trimmed by 5 bases and 0 bases, with 14 bases remaining between them. CDR3 sequence reads: CASSPPAALSYEQYF. In nucleotides, the CDR3 is TGTGCCAGTAGTCCCCCGGCGGCTCTCTCCTACGAGCAGTACTTC.

The chain uses TRBV15 and TRBJ1-6; no clear D gene. This CDR3 is built from 13 residues. The germline CDR1 and CDR2 sequences are LNHNV and YYDKDF (reference sequence). The V and J ends lost 0 bases and 7 bases respectively, with 4 bases between them. The CDR3 region is CATSRDLNSPLHF. CDR3 DNA sequence: TGTGCCACCAGCAGAGATCTAAATTCACCCCTCCACTTT.

The rearrangement joins TRBV15 to TRBJ2-5; unclear D gene. Trimming took 3 bases from V and 3 from J, leaving 2 bases between them. Looked up from germline, CDR1 is LNHNV and CDR2 is YYDKDF (reference sequence). The CDR3 loop spans 11 amino acids. CDR3 sequence reads: CATSSKETQYF. DNA for the CDR3: TGTGCCACCAGCAGCAAAGAGACCCAGTACTTC.

The gene calls are TRBV7-9 and TRBJ2-5; 7 bases fit TRBD1. Trimming at V came to 6 bases and at J to 3 bases, leaving 13 bases not matched to a gene. The germline CDR1 and CDR2 sequences are SEHNR and FQNEAQ (reference sequence). This CDR3 has 16 residues. The CDR3 region has the DNA TGTGCCAGCAGTTCCAGGACAGGTAGCTTTAAAGAGACCCAGTACTTC. Translated: CASSSRTGSFKETQYF.

The V gene is TRBV5-1, the J gene TRBJ2-7, with TRBD1 matching over 9 bases. The V gene's germline CDR1 is SGHRS and CDR2 YFSETQ. V lost 4 bases and J lost 0; bases outside the gene matches: 2. This CDR3 spans 14 amino acids. CDR3 bases: TGCGCCAGCAGCAGACAGGGGGACTCCTACGAGCAGTACTTC. This gives the protein CASSRQGDSYEQYF.

The rearrangement links TRBV3-1 (or the pseudogene TRBV3-2) to TRBJ2-1, with 7 bases matching TRBD1. This CDR3 region has 14 residues. V lost 4 bases, J lost 3 bases, and 3 bases stayed unmatched. Looked up from germline, CDR1 is LGHDT and CDR2 is YNNKEL (reference sequence). CDR3 sequence reads: CASSPAGGYNEQFF. The DNA for the CDR3 is TGTGCCAGCAGCCCAGCAGGGGGCTACAATGAGCAGTTCTTC.

V and J are TRBV12-3 or TRBV12-4 and TRBJ2-7; 7 bases map to TRBD2. The V and J ends lost 5 bases and 1 base, in that order; junction bases with no gene match: 2. CDR3 length equals 13 residues. The CDR3 coding sequence is TGTGCCAGCAGTGGGGGGGTTTCCTACGAGCAGTACTTC. Translated: CASSGGVSYEQYF.

The chain carries TRBV25-1 and TRBJ1-4, with 9 bases lining up with TRBD1. The CDR3 runs to 13 residues. The germline gives CDR1 MGHDK, CDR2 SYGVNS. Written as DNA, the CDR3 is TGTGCTTCCGGGACAGGGAGTTATGAAAAACTGTTTTTT. Its translation is CASGTGSYEKLFF.

V gene TRBV11-2 combines with J gene TRBJ2-3; TRBD2 aligns across 8 bases. V trimming: 2 bases; J trimming: 3 bases; junction bases outside the gene matches: 10. Germline-derived CDR1 and CDR2 are SGHAT and FQNNGV. CDR3 size: 17 residues. The CDR3 coding sequence is TGTGCCAGCAGCTTAAGCTCGGTAGCGGGGTTGACAGATACGCAGTATTTT. It translates to CASSLSSVAGLTDTQYF.

This clone showed up just a few times. This chain uses TRBV7-6 with TRBJ1-5, with 12 bases identical to TRBD1. The germline V gene encodes CDR1 SGHVS and CDR2 FNYEAQ. The CDR3 spans 17 residues. The V gene end was trimmed by 5 bases and the J gene end by 2 bases; junction bases not matched to a gene: 7. The CDR3 is CASSPGTGGAGNQPQHF. CDR3 DNA sequence: TGTGCCAGCAGCCCCGGGACAGGGGGCGCAGGCAATCAGCCCCAGCATTTT.

This clone was seen only a few times. This chain uses TRBV7-9 with TRBJ1-2; D gene uncertain. V gave up 0 bases and J gave up 4 bases, with 9 bases separating them. This CDR3 region has 14 residues. In germline, CDR1 is SEHNR, CDR2 FQNEAQ (reference sequence). For the CDR3, the DNA is TGTGCCAGCAGCTTAGCCACAGTATTCTATGGCTACACCTTC. This sequence encodes CASSLATVFYGYTF.

The chain links TRBV14 to TRBJ2-3; the match to TRBD2 covers 10 bases. The CDR3 has 14 amino acids. The germline V gene has CDR1 SGHDN and CDR2 FVKESK. The ends lost 5 bases at V and 4 bases at J; junction bases unmatched: 3. This CDR3 is CASSIAGGADTQYF. CDR3 nucleotides: TGTGCCAGCAGCATAGCGGGGGGCGCAGATACGCAGTATTTT.

V usage is TRBV4-2 and J usage is TRBJ2-1; 11 bases match TRBD2. CDR3 size: 20 residues. Germline-derived CDR1 and CDR2 are LGHNA and YNFKEQ. V shed 0 bases, J shed 0 bases, and the junction held 10 bases outside the gene matches. CDR3 coding DNA: TGTGCCAGCAGCCAAGAAGTATGGCTAGCGGGGGGTCCCTCCTACAATGAGCAGTTCTTC. The encoded protein is CASSQEVWLAGGPSYNEQFF.

This clone has a handful of counts. The J gene is TRBJ1-5, the V gene TRBV3-1 (or the pseudogene TRBV3-2), with D perhaps TRBD1 (5 bases). CDR1 and CDR2 from the germline V gene are LGHDT and YNNKEL (reference sequence). There are 16 residues in the CDR3. V was pared by 1 base and J by 7 bases, with 17 bases between. CDR3 amino acids: CASSQGLRALGQPQHF. DNA of the CDR3: TGTGCCAGCAGCCAAGGGCTCAGGGCTCTTGGGCAGCCCCAGCATTTT.

The CDR3, as DNA: TGTGCCACCAGTGATTCGGGGGAGGGCGCAGATACGCAGTATTTT. Protein product: CATSDSGEGADTQYF. The rearrangement uses TRBV24-1 and TRBJ2-3; 7 bases map to TRBD2. The CDR3 totals 15 residues. The V and J ends lost 2 bases and 4 bases, in that order; junction bases with no gene match: 5. Per germline, CDR1 KGHDR and CDR2 SFDVKD.

This chain joins TRBV19 and TRBJ1-5; possible D gene TRBD1, 5 bases. The length of the CDR3 is 12 residues. V was cut by 5 bases and J by 5 bases, with 7 bases left in between. Germline CDR1 reads LNHDA; CDR2 reads SQIVND (reference sequence). The CDR3 reads CASSPRDQPQHF. CDR3 DNA sequence: TGTGCCAGTAGTCCCAGGGATCAGCCCCAGCATTTT.

This clone was seen only a few times. The chain joins TRBV5-1 to TRBJ2-7, with a tentative D call TRBD2 (6 bases). Trimming left V 7 bases short and J 2 bases short, with 10 bases between. Germline CDR1 reads SGHRS; CDR2 reads YFSETQ. The CDR3 runs to 12 residues. This CDR3 is CASAGLTYEQYF. CDR3 in DNA: TGCGCCAGCGCCGGACTAACCTACGAGCAGTACTTC. The variable domain in full, with the rest retrieved from reference TRBV5-1 and TRBJ2-7, is KAGVTQTPRYLIKTRGQQVTLSCSPISGHRSVSWYQQTPGQGLQFLFEYFSETQRNKGNFPGRFSGRQFSNSRSEMNVSTLELGDSALYLCASAGLTYEQYFGPGTRLTVT.